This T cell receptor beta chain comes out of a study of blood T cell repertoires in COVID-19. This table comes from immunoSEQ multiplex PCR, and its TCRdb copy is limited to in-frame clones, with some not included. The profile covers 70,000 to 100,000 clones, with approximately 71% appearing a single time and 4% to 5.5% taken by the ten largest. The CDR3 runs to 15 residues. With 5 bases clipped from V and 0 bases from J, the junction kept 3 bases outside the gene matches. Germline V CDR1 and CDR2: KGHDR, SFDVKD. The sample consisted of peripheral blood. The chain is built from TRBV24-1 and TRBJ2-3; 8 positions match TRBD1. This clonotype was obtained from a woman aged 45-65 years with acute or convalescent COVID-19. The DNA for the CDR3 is TGTGCCACCAGTGTTGGACAGGGCAGCACAGATACGCAGTATTTT. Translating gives CATSVGQGSTDTQYF.